Shown below are 17 T cell receptor beta chains from a single sample sequenced in a study of blood T cells in healthy people across ages. Primers used in a second PCR of roughly 6 to 11 cycles were a sample-barcoded 5' primer and a J-beta primer mix. Via MiXCR, TCRdb re-called the 5' RACE reads, giving one row per CDR3 protein. The repertoire has approximately 1,700,000 distinct CDR3 sequences, about 39% of them found once; the top ten carry 20% to 25%. Sequencing was carried out using blood. The receptors stem from a human donor in good health.

This clonotype was seen more than once but under ten times. The CDR3 sequence is CASSLTGGQPYNEQFF. In DNA form, the CDR3 reads TGCGCCAGCAGCTTGACTGGGGGGCAACCTTACAATGAGCAGTTCTTC. The chain couples TRBV5-1 to TRBJ2-1; possibly TRBD1 or TRBD2 for D (6 bases each). Trimming shortened V by 1 base and J by 4 bases, and 15 bases separated the two germline ends. This CDR3 spans 16 amino acids. Germline V gene lookup returns CDR1 SGHRS and CDR2 YFSETQ.

This clonotype was found once. This chain connects TRBV27 to TRBJ1-5; TRBD1 is a possible D gene (5 bases). The CDR3 is made up of 14 amino acids. Germline V gives CDR1 MNHEY, CDR2 SMNVEV (reference sequence). The V gene lost 4 bases and the J gene lost 5 bases, with 12 bases spanning the gap. The CDR3 nucleotides are TGTGCCAGCAGTTCCGGGACGCGGGATCAGCCCCAGCATTTT. Residues: CASSSGTRDQPQHF.

This chain uses TRBV28 with TRBJ2-1, with 11 bases identical to TRBD1. J lost 9 bases, V lost 5 bases, and 9 bases had no gene match. This CDR3 is built from 15 residues. Germline values: CDR1 MDHEN, CDR2 SYDVKM. CDR3 protein: CASSLLGTGGGEQFF. The CDR3 DNA reads TGTGCCAGCAGTCTACTTGGGACAGGGGGAGGTGAGCAGTTCTTC.

This clonotype appeared a single time. This chain links TRBV19 with TRBJ2-3; D is tentatively TRBD1 or TRBD2 (5 bases each). Germline CDR1 is LNHDA and CDR2 is SQIVND (reference sequence). Trimming removed 5 bases at V and 8 bases at J, with 14 bases between. The CDR3 extends over 13 amino acids. CDR3 nucleotides: TGTGCCAGTAGTTCATCCGGGGCGCTTACGCAGTATTTT. Residues: CASSSSGALTQYF.

The rearrangement joins TRBV7-3 to TRBJ2-3; D possibly corresponds to TRBD1 (8 bases). Trimming stripped 5 bases from V and 3 bases from J, with 21 bases between. Germline lookup yields CDR1 SGHTA and CDR2 FQGTGA. There are 17 residues in the CDR3. CDR3 protein: CASSPSRTGRGTDTQYF. The CDR3 coding sequence is TGTGCCAGCAGCCCCAGCAGGACAGGGAGGGGTACAGATACGCAGTATTTT.

Comments on this clonotype: One end of the junction does not line up with germline, which may come from a read error. CDR3 in amino acids: CSANLAGGLPNELFF. The CDR3 DNA follows: TGCAGTGCTAATCTAGCGGGGGGGCTGCCCAATGAGCTGTTCTTC. The chain couples TRBV20-1 to TRBJ2-1; 12 nucleotides align to TRBD2. Germline V gene data show CDR1 as DFQATT and CDR2 as SNEGSKA (reference sequence). This CDR3 is 15 amino acids long.

This clonotype turned up a few times. The chain combines TRBV10-3 with TRBJ2-3; D is unclear. The CDR3 is made up of 12 amino acids. Per the germline V gene, CDR1 is ENHRY and CDR2 is SYGVKD. The ends were cut back, 2 bases at V and 2 bases at J, with 2 bases in the middle. DNA for the CDR3: TGTGCCATCAGTGAGGTCACAGATACGCAGTATTTT. Translation gives CAISEVTDTQYF.

The genes are TRBV7-6 and TRBJ2-7; 7 nucleotides align to TRBD1. The J segment lost 0 bases and the V segment lost 5 bases, leaving 7 bases of the junction unmatched. The germline V gene has CDR1 SGHVS and CDR2 FNYEAQ. The CDR3 is made up of 15 amino acids. The CDR3 sequence: CASSPLTGNSYEQYF. CDR3 nucleotides: TGTGCCAGCAGCCCCCTGACAGGGAACTCCTACGAGCAGTACTTC.

This clonotype was observed a handful of times. The chain joins TRBV4-1 to TRBJ2-7; 10 bases are shared with TRBD2. The CDR3 is 17 residues long. Germline CDR1 MGHRA, CDR2 YSYEKL. V lost 4 bases, J lost 0 bases, and 9 bases stayed unmatched. The CDR3 nucleotides read TGCGCCAGCAGCCTCCGCGACCTAGCGGGGGACTCCTACGAGCAGTACTTC. As protein: CASSLRDLAGDSYEQYF.

This clonotype occurred a few times. This chain uses TRBV20-1 with TRBJ2-7; 14 positions agree with TRBD2. The end of the DNA aligns better with TRBJ2-5, so the J call may be wrong. There are 16 residues in the CDR3. Germline V gene lookup returns CDR1 DFQATT and CDR2 SNEGSKA (reference sequence). The CDR3 protein is CSARRLAGGPWETQYF. The CDR3 DNA follows: TGCAGTGCTAGAAGACTAGCGGGGGGGCCATGGGAGACCCAGTACTTC.

This clonotype came up once. This sequence joins TRBV29-1 and TRBJ2-3; 8 bases map to TRBD2. V gave up 8 bases and J gave up 0 bases; unmatched junction bases: 1. This CDR3 contains 12 residues. Germline V gives CDR1 SQVTM, CDR2 ANQGSEA. The CDR3 spells CSSGGSTDTQYF. In DNA, the CDR3 is TGCAGCAGCGGGGGAAGCACAGATACGCAGTATTTT.

This clonotype has just a few counts. The gene calls are TRBV29-1 and TRBJ1-5; 7 bases align to TRBD1. This CDR3 is 13 amino acids long. V was pared by 3 bases and J by 7 bases, with 6 bases of the junction left unmatched. Germline CDR1 is SQVTM and CDR2 is ANQGSEA. CDR3 in DNA: TGCAGCGTTGATGAGGGGGCTGGGCAGCCCCAGCATTTT. Translating gives CSVDEGAGQPQHF.

The genes are TRBV7-2 and TRBJ2-5, with 9 nucleotides matching TRBD1. V was pared by 1 base and J by 7 bases, with 7 bases of the junction left unmatched. There are 15 residues in the CDR3. Germline V gene sequence: CDR1 SGHTA, CDR2 FQGNSA. The CDR3 is CASSLGGTGMGTQYF. In DNA, the CDR3 is TGTGCCAGCAGCTTAGGGGGGACAGGGATGGGGACCCAGTACTTC.

The CDR3 sequence is CASSFANQGHPEAFF. CDR3 DNA: TGTGCCAGCAGCTTCGCAAATCAGGGCCATCCCGAAGCTTTCTTT. The rearrangement links TRBV7-9 to TRBJ1-1, with D possibly TRBD1 on 5 matching bases. In germline, CDR1 is SEHNR, CDR2 FQNEAQ (reference sequence). Trimming cost V 3 bases and J 8 bases, with 19 bases left between them. The length of the CDR3 is 15 residues.

The chain couples TRBV4-2 to TRBJ1-6, with TRBD1 matching over 9 bases. Trimming cost V 2 bases and J 11 bases; bases outside gene matches: 7. The CDR3 sequence is 15 residues long. CDR1 and CDR2 from the germline V gene are LGHNA and YNFKEQ. CDR3 sequence reads: CASSQRTGGPTPLHF. The CDR3 region has the DNA TGTGCCAGCAGCCAACGAACAGGGGGCCCAACACCCCTCCACTTT.

DNA for the CDR3: TGCAGCGTTGAAGTAGGTTCCCCCTACGAGCAGTACTTC. Its protein product is CSVEVGSPYEQYF. The rearrangement links TRBV29-1 to TRBJ2-7; D is unresolved. The germline V gene has CDR1 SQVTM and CDR2 ANQGSEA. V was clipped by 1 base and J by 2 bases, with 9 bases between them. The CDR3 totals 13 residues.

This clonotype turned up a few times. V usage is TRBV11-1 and J usage is TRBJ2-7; tentative D call: TRBD1 (5 bases). This CDR3 comprises 15 residues. The V gene's germline CDR1 is SGHAT and CDR2 FQDESV (reference sequence). V was cut by 3 bases and J by 1 base, with 13 bases left in between. The CDR3 spells CASSFRGFNSYEQYF. The CDR3 nucleotides are TGTGCCAGCAGCTTTAGGGGCTTCAATTCCTACGAGCAGTACTTC.